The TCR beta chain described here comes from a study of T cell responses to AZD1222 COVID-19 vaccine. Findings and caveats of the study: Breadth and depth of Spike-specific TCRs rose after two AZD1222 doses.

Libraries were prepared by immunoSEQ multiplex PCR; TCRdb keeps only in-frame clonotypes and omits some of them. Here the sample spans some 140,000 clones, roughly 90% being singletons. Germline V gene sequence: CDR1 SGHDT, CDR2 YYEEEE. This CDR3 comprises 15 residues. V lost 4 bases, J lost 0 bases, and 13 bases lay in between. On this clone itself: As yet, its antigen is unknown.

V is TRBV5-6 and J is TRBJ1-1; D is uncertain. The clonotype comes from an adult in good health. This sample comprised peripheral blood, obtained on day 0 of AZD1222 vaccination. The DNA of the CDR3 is TGTGCCAGCAGCCCAAACGGACGGCTGAACACTGAAGCTTTCTTT. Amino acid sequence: CASSPNGRLNTEAFF.